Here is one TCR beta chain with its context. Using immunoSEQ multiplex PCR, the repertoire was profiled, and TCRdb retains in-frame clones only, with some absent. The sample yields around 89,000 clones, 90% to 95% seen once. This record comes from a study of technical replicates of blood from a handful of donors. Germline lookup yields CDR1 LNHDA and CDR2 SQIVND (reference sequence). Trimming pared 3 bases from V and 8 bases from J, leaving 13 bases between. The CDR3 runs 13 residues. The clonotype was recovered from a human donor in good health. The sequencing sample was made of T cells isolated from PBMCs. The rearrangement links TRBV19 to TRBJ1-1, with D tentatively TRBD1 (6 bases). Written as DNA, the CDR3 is TGTGCCAGTAGTATTACAGGGACCAACGAAGCTTTCTTT. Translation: CASSITGTNEAFF. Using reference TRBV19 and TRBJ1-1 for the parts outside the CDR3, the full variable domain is DGGITQSPKYLFRKEGQNVTLSCEQNLNHDAMYWYRQDPGQGLRLIYYSQIVNDFQKGDIAEGYSVSREKKESFPLTVTSAQKNPTAFYLCASSITGTNEAFFGQGTRLTVV.